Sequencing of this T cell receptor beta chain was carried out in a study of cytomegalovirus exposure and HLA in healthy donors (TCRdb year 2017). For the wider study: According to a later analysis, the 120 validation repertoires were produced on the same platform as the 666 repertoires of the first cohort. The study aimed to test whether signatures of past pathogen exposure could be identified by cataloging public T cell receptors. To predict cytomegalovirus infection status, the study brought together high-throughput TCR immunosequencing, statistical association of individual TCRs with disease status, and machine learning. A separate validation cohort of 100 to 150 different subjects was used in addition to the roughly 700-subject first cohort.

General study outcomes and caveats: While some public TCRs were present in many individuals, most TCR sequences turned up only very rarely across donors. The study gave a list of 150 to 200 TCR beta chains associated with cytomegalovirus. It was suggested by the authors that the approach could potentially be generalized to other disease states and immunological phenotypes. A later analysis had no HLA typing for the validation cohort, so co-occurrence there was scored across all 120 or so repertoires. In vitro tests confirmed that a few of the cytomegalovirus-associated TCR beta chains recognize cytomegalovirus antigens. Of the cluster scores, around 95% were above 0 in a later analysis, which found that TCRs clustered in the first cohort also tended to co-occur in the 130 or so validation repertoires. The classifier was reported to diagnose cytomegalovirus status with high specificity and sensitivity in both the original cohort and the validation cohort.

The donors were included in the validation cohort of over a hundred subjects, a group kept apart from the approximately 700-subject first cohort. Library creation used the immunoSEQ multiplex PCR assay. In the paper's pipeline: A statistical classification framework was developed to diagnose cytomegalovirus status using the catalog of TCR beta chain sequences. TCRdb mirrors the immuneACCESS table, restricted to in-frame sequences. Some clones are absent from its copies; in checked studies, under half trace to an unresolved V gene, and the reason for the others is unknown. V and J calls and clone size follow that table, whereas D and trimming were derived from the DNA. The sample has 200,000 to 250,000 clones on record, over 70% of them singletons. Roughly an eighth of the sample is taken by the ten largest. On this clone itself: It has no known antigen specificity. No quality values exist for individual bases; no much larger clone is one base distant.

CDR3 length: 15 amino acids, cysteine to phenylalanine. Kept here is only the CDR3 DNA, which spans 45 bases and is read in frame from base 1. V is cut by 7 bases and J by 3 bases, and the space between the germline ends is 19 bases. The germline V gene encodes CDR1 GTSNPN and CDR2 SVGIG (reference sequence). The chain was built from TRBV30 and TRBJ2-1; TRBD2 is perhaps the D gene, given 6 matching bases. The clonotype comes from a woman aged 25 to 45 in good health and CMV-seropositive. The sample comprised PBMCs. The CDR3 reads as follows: CAYVWGGGFYNEQFF. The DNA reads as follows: TGTGCCTACGTCTGGGGTGGGGGGTTCTACAATGAGCAGTTCTTC.